This section outlines one T cell receptor (beta chain) sequence together with its context. Its antigen is still unknown. This CDR3 contains 14 residues. Germline V CDR1 and CDR2: MNHNS, SASEGT. V gave up 10 bases and J gave up 0 bases; unmatched junction bases: 9. The source of the sample is a study of graft-versus-host responses after intestinal transplantation. This table comes from immunoSEQ multiplex PCR, and its TCRdb copy is limited to in-frame clones, with some not included. This sample has some 110,000 clones, with around 94% found just once. The study's findings and limits: Detection of GvH clones occurred in recipient marrow, and some had their first appearance in ileum or blood.

The chain employs TRBV6-1 and TRBJ2-7, with TRBD1 matching over 7 bases. Material: unstimulated CD8+ T cells sorted from spleen or lymph node cells, obtained before transplant. This clonotype was sampled from a human donor who was the organ donor for an intestinal transplant. CDR3 sequence (DNA): TGTGCCACCAAACACAGGGGCCCCTCCTACGAGCAGTACTTC. Amino acid sequence: CATKHRGPSYEQYF.